These 18 T cell receptor beta chains came from one sample sequenced in a study of T cell clonality in common variable immunodeficiency. Data came from immunoSEQ multiplex PCR; TCRdb stores just in-frame clones and leaves some out. Singletons are absent from the sample, which has fewer than 75,000 clones. Sequencing used peripheral blood mononuclear cells. The receptors were gathered from a person aged 18 to 70 in good health.

This clone showed up many times. From the germline J gene comes the end of the CDR3, since the read stops 3 residues before it. This chain uses TRBV5-1 with TRBJ2-1; D perhaps matches TRBD2 (5 bases). Germline V CDR1 and CDR2: SGHRS, YFSETQ. The V end lost 1 base, the J end lost 3 bases, and 5 bases lay between the germline ends. CDR3 length: 13 residues. The CDR3 is CASSLRGYNEQFF. The CDR3 DNA, read in part, is TGCGCCAGCAGCTTGCGGGGCTACAATGAG. Together with reference TRBV5-1 and TRBJ2-1, the CDR3 gives the full variable domain: KAGVTQTPRYLIKTRGQQVTLSCSPISGHRSVSWYQQTPGQGLQFLFEYFSETQRNKGNFPGRFSGRQFSNSRSEMNVSTLELGDSALYLCASSLRGYNEQFFGPGTRLTVL.

This clone was picked up many times. Coverage ceases 3 residues before the CDR3 finishes, and the germline J gene fills in the end. The chain links TRBV18 to TRBJ2-3, with 9 bases fitting TRBD2. The CDR3 length is 15 residues. Germline CDR1 KGHSH, CDR2 LQKENI. V lost 2 bases and J lost 6; bases outside the gene matches: 6. CDR3: CASSPRGLAGDTQYF. The sequenced CDR3 bases are TGTGCCAGCTCACCAAGGGGACTAGCCGGGGATACG.

This clone has at least ten counts. An end of the junction does not agree with germline; a read error may underlie this. The read falls 3 residues short of the CDR3 end, and the missing part is taken from the germline J gene. The chain employs TRBV7-7 and TRBJ2-1; unclear D gene. The CDR3 length is 17 residues. Germline V gives CDR1 SSHAT, CDR2 FNYEAQ (reference sequence). CDR3: CASSLASAVSSYNEQFF. The part of the CDR3 DNA that was read is TGTGCTAGCAGCTTAGCCTCGGCGGTATCCTCCTACAATGAG.

The sample holds many counts of this clone. The CDR3 end falls 3 residues outside the read, so it is completed with the germline J gene. The chain is built from TRBV7-2 and TRBJ2-7; no firm D call. The CDR3 contains 13 residues. CDR1 SGHTA and CDR2 FQGNSA come from the germline V gene. V shed 0 bases and J shed 2 bases, with 5 bases lying between them. The CDR3 sequence: CASSLATTYEQYF. Partial CDR3 DNA: TGTGCCAGCAGCTTAGCTACTACCTACGAG.

Ten or more counts support this clone. The read ends 3 residues shy of where the CDR3 ends; the end is completed using the germline J gene. This sequence joins TRBV6-1 and TRBJ1-6; 7 nucleotides align to TRBD1. CDR1 and CDR2 (germline): MNHNS, SASEGT. The CDR3 covers 19 residues. V shed 1 base, J shed 0 bases, and the junction held 9 bases outside the gene matches. The sequenced part of the CDR3 DNA is TGTGCCAGCAGTGAAGGGTTGCGACAGGGTAGCTCCTATAATTCACCC. This codes for CASSEGLRQGSSYNSP. The CDR3 in its entirety is CASSEGLRQGSSYNSPLHF.

This clone occurred many times. The read finishes 3 residues shy of the CDR3 end, and the germline J gene is used to complete it. This chain uses TRBV9 with TRBJ1-2, with 8 bases aligning to TRBD1. CDR1 and CDR2 from the germline V gene are SGDLS and YYNGEE. The CDR3 is 13 amino acids. J gave up 4 bases and V 3 bases, and 2 bases lay outside the gene matches. Incomplete CDR3 DNA: TGTGCCAGCAGCGACGACAGGGGCTATGGC. Encoded protein: CASSDDRGYG. The whole CDR3 reads CASSDDRGYGYTF.

In its sample, this clone was seen many times. With the read ending 3 residues before the CDR3 end, the germline J gene is used to fill in that end. This rearrangement joins TRBV7-9 to TRBJ1-3; the D gene is possibly TRBD1 (5 bases). This CDR3 has 15 residues. The V end lost 2 bases, the J end lost 0 bases, and 8 bases lay between the germline ends. CDR1 and CDR2 from the germline V gene are SEHNR and FQNEAQ (reference sequence). The CDR3 sequence: CASSLLRGSGNTIYF. The sequenced part of the CDR3 DNA is TGTGCCAGCAGCTTATTAAGGGGCTCTGGAAACACC. The full variable domain, with the rest looked up from reference TRBV7-9 and TRBJ1-3, is DTGVSQNPRHKITKRGQNVTFRCDPISEHNRLYWYRQTLGQGPEFLTYFQNEAQLEKSRLLSDRFSAERPKGSFSTLEIQRTEQGDSAMYLCASSLLRGSGNTIYFGEGSWLTVV.

This clone was detected ten times or more. Sequencing ends 3 residues short of the CDR3 end; the germline J gene provides the rest. This chain connects TRBV10-3 to TRBJ2-7; unclear D gene. There are 14 residues in the CDR3. CDR1 is ENHRY and CDR2 is SYGVKD in the germline V gene. V shed 3 bases and J shed 4 bases, with 13 bases lying between them. The CDR3 protein is CAISDKGPVYEQYF. The CDR3 bases that were read are TGTGCCATCAGTGATAAGGGCCCGGTTTACGAG.

In this sample, this clone turned up many times. Coverage ceases 3 residues before the CDR3 finishes, and the germline J gene fills in the end. The V gene is TRBV6-1, the J gene TRBJ2-7; D is ambiguous. Per the germline V gene, CDR1 is MNHNS and CDR2 is SASEGT. Trimming removed 0 bases from V and 2 bases from J, with 8 bases in between. The CDR3 contains 14 residues. The CDR3 spells CASSEASRAYEQYF. CDR3 DNA, as far as it was read: TGTGCCAGCAGTGAAGCTTCACGGGCCTACGAG.

At least ten counts were recorded for this clone. The read stops 3 residues short of the end of the CDR3; the missing end is completed from the germline J gene. The rearrangement uses TRBV20-1 and TRBJ1-2; TRBD1 is a possible D gene (5 bases). Germline V gene sequence: CDR1 DFQATT, CDR2 SNEGSKA (reference sequence). There are 16 residues in the CDR3. CDR3 DNA (partial): TGCAGTGCCATATATACTACGGAGGGGCGCAGGGAAGGC. Translating it yields CSAIYTTEGRREG. The entire CDR3 protein is CSAIYTTEGRREGYTF.

This clone has only a few counts. The read gets to within 3 residues of the CDR3 end, and the germline J gene fills in the rest. This chain links TRBV19 with TRBJ2-7; 8 nucleotides match TRBD1. The CDR3 covers 15 residues. Germline V gives CDR1 LNHDA, CDR2 SQIVND (reference sequence). J lost 2 bases, V lost 5 bases, and 8 bases had no gene match. The CDR3: CASSPGQGLTYEQYF. Partial CDR3 DNA: TGTGCCAGTAGTCCAGGACAGGGCCTCACCTACGAG. The variable domain in full, with the rest retrieved from reference TRBV19 and TRBJ2-7, is DGGITQSPKYLFRKEGQNVTLSCEQNLNHDAMYWYRQDPGQGLRLIYYSQIVNDFQKGDIAEGYSVSREKKESFPLTVTSAQKNPTAFYLCASSPGQGLTYEQYFGPGTRLTVT.

Many counts were recorded for this clone. The read halts 3 residues ahead of the CDR3 end, with the missing end drawn from the germline J gene. The chain uses TRBV28 and TRBJ2-6, with TRBD1 matching over 8 bases. Germline V gene sequence: CDR1 MDHEN, CDR2 SYDVKM. V lost 5 bases and J lost 3; bases outside the gene matches: 9. The CDR3 runs 17 residues. The CDR3 sequence: CASSVAGRGLGANVLTF. The CDR3 DNA, read in part, is TGTGCCAGCAGTGTAGCAGGCAGGGGGCTTGGGGCCAACGTC.

Many counts were recorded for this clone. The read halts 3 residues ahead of the CDR3 end, with the missing end drawn from the germline J gene. The rearrangement links TRBV10-1 to TRBJ2-3, with TRBD2 identical over 7 bases. Trimming took 4 bases from V and 0 from J; bases not matched to a gene: 7. Germline V gene lookup returns CDR1 WNHNN and CDR2 SYGVQD (reference sequence). The CDR3 consists of 16 residues. The covered CDR3 bases are TGCGCCAGCAGTGGGTCTAGCGGTTTTAGCACAGATACG. Amino acids: CASSGSSGFSTDT. The entire CDR3 protein is CASSGSSGFSTDTQYF.

This clone has a count of ten or more. The read halts 3 residues ahead of the CDR3 end, with the missing end drawn from the germline J gene. This rearrangement joins TRBV20-1 to TRBJ2-5; possible D gene TRBD1, 5 bases. The germline V gene has CDR1 DFQATT and CDR2 SNEGSKA (reference sequence). The length of the CDR3 is 17 residues. Trimming took off 0 bases at V and 4 bases at J, with 21 bases between the two ends. Partial CDR3 DNA: TGCAGTGCTAGAGATCAAAGGGGATCAGCTGGGCGAGAGACC. Translated, it gives CSARDQRGSAGRET. The full CDR3 sequence reads CSARDQRGSAGRETQYF.

This clone was recorded at least ten times. The read halts 3 residues ahead of the CDR3 end, with the missing end drawn from the germline J gene. The chain employs TRBV2 and TRBJ2-4; the match to TRBD2 covers 8 bases. The germline V gene encodes CDR1 SNHLY and CDR2 FYNNEI. After removal of 1 base from V and 4 bases from J, the junction contained 6 bases not matched to a gene. The CDR3 is made up of 16 amino acids. This CDR3 is CASSEERGPTKNIQYF. The CDR3 DNA, read in part, is TGTGCCAGCAGTGAAGAGCGGGGGCCCACTAAAAACATT.

This clone was counted many times. The read is 3 residues too short to cover the CDR3 end, so that end is filled in from the germline J gene. This chain uses TRBV2 with TRBJ1-1; 8 nucleotides match TRBD1. The CDR3 is made up of 15 amino acids. Unmatched junction bases numbered 10, after V lost 3 bases and J lost 7 bases. Germline CDR1 and CDR2: SNHLY and FYNNEI. Incomplete CDR3 DNA: TGTGCCAGCAGTGATGCCCAAGGGACAGGAGGTGAA. Translating it yields CASSDAQGTGGE. The whole CDR3 region reads CASSDAQGTGGEAFF.

With respect to this clone: The CDR3 end is not reached by the read, which stops 3 residues before it; the germline J gene fills it in. The gene calls are TRBV25-1 and TRBJ2-7; 10 bases line up with TRBD1. The CDR3 has 13 amino acids. The J segment lost 0 bases and the V segment lost 11 bases, leaving 4 bases of the junction unmatched. Per germline, CDR1 MGHDK and CDR2 SYGVNS. The CDR3 bases that were read are TGTGCCCCCAGGACAGGGGGCTCCTACGAG. Its translation is CAPRTGGSYE. The whole CDR3 sequence reads CAPRTGGSYEQYF.

This clone was counted many times. The read stops 3 residues short of the end of the CDR3; the missing end is completed from the germline J gene. The chain recombines TRBV10-1 with TRBJ2-2; TRBD2 matches 7 bases. V was pared by 6 bases and J by 0 bases, with 7 bases of the junction left unmatched. The CDR3 contains 16 residues. CDR1 and CDR2 (germline): WNHNN, SYGVQD (reference sequence). CDR3 DNA, as far as it was read: TGCGCCAGCAGCCCGCTAGCGGAGGCGAACACCGGGGAG. Its translation is CASSPLAEANTGE. The whole CDR3 is CASSPLAEANTGELFF.